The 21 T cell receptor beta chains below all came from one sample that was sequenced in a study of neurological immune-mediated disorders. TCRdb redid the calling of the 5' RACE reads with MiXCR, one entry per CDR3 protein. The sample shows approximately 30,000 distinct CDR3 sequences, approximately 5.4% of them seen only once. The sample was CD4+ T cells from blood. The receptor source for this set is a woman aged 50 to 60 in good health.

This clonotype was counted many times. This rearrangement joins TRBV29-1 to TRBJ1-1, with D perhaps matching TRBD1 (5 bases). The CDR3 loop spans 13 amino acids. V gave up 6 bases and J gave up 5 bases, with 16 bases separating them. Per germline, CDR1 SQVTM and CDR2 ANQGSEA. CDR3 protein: CSVGGRARTEAFF. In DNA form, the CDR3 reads TGCAGCGTGGGAGGCAGGGCCAGGACTGAAGCTTTCTTT.

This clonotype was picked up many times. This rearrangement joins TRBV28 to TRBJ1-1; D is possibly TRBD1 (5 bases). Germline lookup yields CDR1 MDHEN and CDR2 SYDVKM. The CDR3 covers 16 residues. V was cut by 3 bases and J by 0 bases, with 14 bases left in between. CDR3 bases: TGTGCCAGCAGTTTTCGTTGGGGACCATTGAACACTGAAGCTTTCTTT. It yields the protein CASSFRWGPLNTEAFF.

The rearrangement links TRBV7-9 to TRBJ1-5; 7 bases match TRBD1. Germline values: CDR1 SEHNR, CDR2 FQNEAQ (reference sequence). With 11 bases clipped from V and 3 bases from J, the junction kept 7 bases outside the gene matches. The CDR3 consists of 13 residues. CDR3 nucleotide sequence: TGTGCCTGCGGGGACAGCGTCAATCAGCCCCAGCATTTT. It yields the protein CACGDSVNQPQHF.

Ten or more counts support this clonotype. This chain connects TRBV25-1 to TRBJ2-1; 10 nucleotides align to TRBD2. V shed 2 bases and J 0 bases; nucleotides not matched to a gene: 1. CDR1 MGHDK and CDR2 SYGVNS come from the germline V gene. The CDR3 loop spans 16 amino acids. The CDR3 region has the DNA TGTGCCAGCAGTGAACAGCGGGGGGGCTCCTACAATGAGCAGTTCTTC. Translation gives CASSEQRGGSYNEQFF.

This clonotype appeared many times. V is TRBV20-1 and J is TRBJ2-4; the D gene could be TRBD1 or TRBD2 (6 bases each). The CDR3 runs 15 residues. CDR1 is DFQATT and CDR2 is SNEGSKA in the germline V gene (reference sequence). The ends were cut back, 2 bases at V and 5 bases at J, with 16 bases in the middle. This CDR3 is CSARTPFGGQNIQYF. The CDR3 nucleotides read TGCAGTGCTAGAACCCCCTTTGGGGGGCAAAACATTCAGTACTTC.

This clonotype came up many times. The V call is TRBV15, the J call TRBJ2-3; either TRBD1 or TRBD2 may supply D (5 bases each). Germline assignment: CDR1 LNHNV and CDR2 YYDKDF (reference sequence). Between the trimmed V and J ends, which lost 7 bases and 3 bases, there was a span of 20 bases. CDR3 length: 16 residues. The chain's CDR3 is CATTRGMVGGTDTQYF. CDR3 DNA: TGTGCCACCACCCGTGGAATGGTTGGGGGTACAGATACGCAGTATTTT.

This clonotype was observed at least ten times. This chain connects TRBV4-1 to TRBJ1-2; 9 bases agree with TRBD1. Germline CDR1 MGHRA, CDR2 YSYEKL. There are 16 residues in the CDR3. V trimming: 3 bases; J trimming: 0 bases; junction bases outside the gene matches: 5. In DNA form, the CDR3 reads TGCGCCAGCAGCCAGCAGGGGACAGGGTCTAACTATGGCTACACCTTC. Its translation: CASSQQGTGSNYGYTF.

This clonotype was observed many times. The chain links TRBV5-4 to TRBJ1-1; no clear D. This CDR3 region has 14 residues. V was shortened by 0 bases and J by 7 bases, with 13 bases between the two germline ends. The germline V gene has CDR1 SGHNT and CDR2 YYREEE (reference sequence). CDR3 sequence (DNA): TGTGCCAGCAGCTTGGAGGGAGGGCTCGTTGAAGCTTTCTTT. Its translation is CASSLEGGLVEAFF.

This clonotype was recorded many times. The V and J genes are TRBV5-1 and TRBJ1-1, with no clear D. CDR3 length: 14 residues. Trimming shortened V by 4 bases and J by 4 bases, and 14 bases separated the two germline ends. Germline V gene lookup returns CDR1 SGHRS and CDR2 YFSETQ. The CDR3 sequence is CASSLQAEGTEAFF. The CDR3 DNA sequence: TGCGCCAGCAGCCTGCAGGCGGAGGGCACTGAAGCTTTCTTT. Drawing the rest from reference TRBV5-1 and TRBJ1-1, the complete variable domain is KAGVTQTPRYLIKTRGQQVTLSCSPISGHRSVSWYQQTPGQGLQFLFEYFSETQRNKGNFPGRFSGRQFSNSRSEMNVSTLELGDSALYLCASSLQAEGTEAFFGQGTRLTVV.

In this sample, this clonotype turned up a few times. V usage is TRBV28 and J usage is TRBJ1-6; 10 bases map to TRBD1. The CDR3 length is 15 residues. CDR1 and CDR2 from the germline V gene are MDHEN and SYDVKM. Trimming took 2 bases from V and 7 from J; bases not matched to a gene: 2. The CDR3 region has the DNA TGTGCCAGCAGTTTAGGGGACAGGGGAAATTCACCCCTCCACTTT. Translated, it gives CASSLGDRGNSPLHF.

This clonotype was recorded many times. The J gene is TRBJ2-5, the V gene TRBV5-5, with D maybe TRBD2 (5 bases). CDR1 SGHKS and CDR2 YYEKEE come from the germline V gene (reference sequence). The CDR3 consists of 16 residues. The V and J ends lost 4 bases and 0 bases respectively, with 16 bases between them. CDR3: CASSPVERRYQETQYF. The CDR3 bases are TGTGCCAGCAGCCCCGTTGAGCGGAGATACCAAGAGACCCAGTACTTC.

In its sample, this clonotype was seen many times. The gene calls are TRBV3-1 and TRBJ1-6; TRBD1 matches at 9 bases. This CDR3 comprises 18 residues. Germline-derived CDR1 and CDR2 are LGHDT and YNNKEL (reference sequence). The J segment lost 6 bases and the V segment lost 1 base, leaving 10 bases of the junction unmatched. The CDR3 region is CASSQAVVTGGFNSPLHF. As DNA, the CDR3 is TGTGCCAGCAGCCAAGCCGTGGTGACAGGGGGTTTTAATTCACCCCTCCACTTT.

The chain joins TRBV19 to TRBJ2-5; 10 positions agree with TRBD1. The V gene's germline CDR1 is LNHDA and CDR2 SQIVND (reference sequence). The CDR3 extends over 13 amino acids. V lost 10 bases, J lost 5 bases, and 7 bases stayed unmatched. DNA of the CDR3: TGTGCCACAAGACAGGGGGCGGGGGAGACCCAGTACTTC. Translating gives CATRQGAGETQYF.

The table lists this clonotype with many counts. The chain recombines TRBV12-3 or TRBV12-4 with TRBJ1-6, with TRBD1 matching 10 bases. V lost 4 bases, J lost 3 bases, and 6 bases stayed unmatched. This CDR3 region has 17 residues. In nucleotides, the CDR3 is TGTGCCAGCAGTTCCGACAGGGGGCAAAGCTATAATTCACCCCTCCACTTT. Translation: CASSSDRGQSYNSPLHF.

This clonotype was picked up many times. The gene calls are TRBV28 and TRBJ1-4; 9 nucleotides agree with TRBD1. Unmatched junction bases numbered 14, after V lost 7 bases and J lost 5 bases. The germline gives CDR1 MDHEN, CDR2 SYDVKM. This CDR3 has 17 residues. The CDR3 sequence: CASTSRTGVRGNEKLFF. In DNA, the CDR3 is TGTGCCAGCACTTCGCGGACAGGGGTACGAGGGAATGAAAAACTGTTTTTT.

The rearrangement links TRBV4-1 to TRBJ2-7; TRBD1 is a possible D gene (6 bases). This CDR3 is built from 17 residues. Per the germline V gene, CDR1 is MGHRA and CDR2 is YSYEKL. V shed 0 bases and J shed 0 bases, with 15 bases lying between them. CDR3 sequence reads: CASSQDQRGTLSYEQYF. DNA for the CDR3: TGCGCCAGCAGCCAAGATCAGAGGGGGACCCTCTCCTACGAGCAGTACTTC.

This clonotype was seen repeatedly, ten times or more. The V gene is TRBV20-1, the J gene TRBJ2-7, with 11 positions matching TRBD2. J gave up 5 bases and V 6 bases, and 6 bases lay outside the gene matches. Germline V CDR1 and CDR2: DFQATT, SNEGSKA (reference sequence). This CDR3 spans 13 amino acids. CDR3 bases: TGCAGTGCCCACGGACTAGCGGGCCACGAGCAGTACTTC. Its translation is CSAHGLAGHEQYF.

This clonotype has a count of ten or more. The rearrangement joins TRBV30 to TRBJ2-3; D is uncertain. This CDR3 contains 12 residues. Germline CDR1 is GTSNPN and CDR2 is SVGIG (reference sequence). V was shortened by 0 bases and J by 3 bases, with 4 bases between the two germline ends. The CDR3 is CAWSVLTDTQYF. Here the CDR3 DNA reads TGTGCCTGGAGTGTGTTGACAGATACGCAGTATTTT. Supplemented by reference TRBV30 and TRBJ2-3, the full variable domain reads SQTIHQWPATLVQPVGSPLSLECTVEGTSNPNLYWYRQAAGRGLQLLFYSVGIGQISSEVPQNLSASRPQDRQFILSSKKLLLSDSGFYLCAWSVLTDTQYFGPGTRLTVL.

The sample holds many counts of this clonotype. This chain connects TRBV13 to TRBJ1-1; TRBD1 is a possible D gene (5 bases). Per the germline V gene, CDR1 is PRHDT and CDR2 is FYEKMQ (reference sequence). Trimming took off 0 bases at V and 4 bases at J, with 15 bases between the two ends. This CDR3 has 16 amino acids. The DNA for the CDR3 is TGTGCCAGCAGCTTAGGCCGTGGGGGAGTAAGCACTGAAGCTTTCTTT. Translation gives CASSLGRGGVSTEAFF. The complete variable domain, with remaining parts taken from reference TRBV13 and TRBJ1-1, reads AAGVIQSPRHLIKEKRETATLKCYPIPRHDTVYWYQQGPGQDPQFLISFYEKMQSDKGSIPDRFSAQQFSDYHSELNMSSLELGDSALYFCASSLGRGGVSTEAFFGQGTRLTVV.

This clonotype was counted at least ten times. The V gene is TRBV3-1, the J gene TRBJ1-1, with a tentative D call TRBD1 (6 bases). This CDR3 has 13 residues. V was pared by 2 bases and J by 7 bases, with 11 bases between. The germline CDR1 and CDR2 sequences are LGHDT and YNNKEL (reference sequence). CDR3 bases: TGTGCCAGCAGCCAATACAGGGTCGATGAAGCTTTCTTT. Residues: CASSQYRVDEAFF.

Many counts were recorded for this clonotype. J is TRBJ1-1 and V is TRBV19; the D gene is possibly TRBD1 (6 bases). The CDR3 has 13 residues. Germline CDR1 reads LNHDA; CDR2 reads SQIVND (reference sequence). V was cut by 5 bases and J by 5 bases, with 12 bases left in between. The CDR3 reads CASSVRGETEAFF. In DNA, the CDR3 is TGTGCCAGTAGTGTTAGGGGGGAGACTGAAGCTTTCTTT. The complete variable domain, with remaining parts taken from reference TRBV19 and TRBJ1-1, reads DGGITQSPKYLFRKEGQNVTLSCEQNLNHDAMYWYRQDPGQGLRLIYYSQIVNDFQKGDIAEGYSVSREKKESFPLTVTSAQKNPTAFYLCASSVRGETEAFFGQGTRLTVV.